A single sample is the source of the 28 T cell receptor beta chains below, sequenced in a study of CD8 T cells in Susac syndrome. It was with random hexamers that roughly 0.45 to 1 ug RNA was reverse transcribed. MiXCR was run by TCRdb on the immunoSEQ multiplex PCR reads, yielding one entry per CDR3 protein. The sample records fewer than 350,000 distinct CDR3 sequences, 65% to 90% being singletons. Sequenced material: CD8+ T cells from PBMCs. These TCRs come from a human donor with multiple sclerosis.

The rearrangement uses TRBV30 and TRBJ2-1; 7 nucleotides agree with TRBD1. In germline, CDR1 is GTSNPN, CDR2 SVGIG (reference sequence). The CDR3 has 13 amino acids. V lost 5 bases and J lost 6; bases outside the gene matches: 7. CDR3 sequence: CAWPTGASNEQFF. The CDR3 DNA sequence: TGTGCCTGGCCTACAGGGGCTTCCAATGAGCAGTTCTTC.

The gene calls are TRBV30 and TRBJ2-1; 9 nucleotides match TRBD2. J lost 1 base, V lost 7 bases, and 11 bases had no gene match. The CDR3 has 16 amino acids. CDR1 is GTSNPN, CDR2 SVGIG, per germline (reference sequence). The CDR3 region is CAFEGLAGPSYNEQFF. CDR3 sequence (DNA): TGTGCCTTCGAGGGGCTAGCGGGGCCGTCCTACAATGAGCAGTTCTTC.

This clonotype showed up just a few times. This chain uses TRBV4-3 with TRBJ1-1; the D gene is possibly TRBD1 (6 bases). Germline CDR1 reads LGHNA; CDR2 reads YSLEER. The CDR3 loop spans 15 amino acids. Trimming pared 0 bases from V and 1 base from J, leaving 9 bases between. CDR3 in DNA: TGCGCCAGCAGCCAAGACCTGGACAGGAACACTGAAGCTTTCTTT. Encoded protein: CASSQDLDRNTEAFF.

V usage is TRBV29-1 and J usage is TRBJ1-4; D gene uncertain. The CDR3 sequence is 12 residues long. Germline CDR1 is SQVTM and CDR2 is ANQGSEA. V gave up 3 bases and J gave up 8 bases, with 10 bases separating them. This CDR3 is CSVEPDDEKLFF. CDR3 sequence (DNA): TGCAGCGTTGAGCCAGATGACGAAAAACTGTTTTTT.

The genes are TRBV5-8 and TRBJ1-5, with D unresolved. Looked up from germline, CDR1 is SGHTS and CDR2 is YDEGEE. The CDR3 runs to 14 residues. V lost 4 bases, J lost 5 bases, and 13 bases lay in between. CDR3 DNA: TGTGCCAGCAGCCAGGTCGGGATGCATCAGCCCCAGCATTTT. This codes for CASSQVGMHQPQHF.

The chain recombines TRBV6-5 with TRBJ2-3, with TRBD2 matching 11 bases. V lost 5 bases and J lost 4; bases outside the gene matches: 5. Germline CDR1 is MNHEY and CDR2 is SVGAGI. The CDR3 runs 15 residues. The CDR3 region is CASSLTSGRSDTQYF. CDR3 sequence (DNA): TGTGCCAGCAGTCTCACTAGCGGGAGATCAGATACGCAGTATTTT.

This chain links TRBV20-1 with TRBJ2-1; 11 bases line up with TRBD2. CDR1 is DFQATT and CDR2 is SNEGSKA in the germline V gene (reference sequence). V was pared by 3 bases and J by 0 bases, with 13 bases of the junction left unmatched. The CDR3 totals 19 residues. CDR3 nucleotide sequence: TGCAGTGCTAGGGGGACGACTAGCGGGATCATGAGCTCCTACAATGAGCAGTTCTTC. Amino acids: CSARGTTSGIMSSYNEQFF.

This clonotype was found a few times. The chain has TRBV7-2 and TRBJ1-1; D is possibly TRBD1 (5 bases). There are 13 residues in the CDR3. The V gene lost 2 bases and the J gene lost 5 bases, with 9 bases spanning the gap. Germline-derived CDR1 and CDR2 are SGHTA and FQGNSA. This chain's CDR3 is CASSLLEGTEAFF. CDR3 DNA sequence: TGTGCCAGCAGCTTACTTGAGGGGACTGAAGCTTTCTTT.

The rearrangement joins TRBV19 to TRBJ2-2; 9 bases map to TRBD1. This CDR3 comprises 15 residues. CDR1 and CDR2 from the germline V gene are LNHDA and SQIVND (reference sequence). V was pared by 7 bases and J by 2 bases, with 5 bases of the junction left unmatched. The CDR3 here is CASTPGQGNTGELFF. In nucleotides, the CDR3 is TGTGCCAGTACCCCGGGACAGGGAAACACCGGGGAGCTGTTTTTT.

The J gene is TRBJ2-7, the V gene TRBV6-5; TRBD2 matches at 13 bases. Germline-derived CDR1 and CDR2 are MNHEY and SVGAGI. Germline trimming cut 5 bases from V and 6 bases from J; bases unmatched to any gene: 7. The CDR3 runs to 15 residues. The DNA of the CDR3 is TGTGCCAGCAGTGGACTAGCGGGAGCTAAGCGCGAGCAGTACTTC. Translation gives CASSGLAGAKREQYF.

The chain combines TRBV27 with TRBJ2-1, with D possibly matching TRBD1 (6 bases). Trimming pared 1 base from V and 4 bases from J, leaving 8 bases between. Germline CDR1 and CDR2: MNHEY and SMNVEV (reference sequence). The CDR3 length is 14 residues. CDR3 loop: CASSLLGQYNEQFF. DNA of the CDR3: TGTGCCAGCAGTTTATTAGGACAGTACAATGAGCAGTTCTTC.

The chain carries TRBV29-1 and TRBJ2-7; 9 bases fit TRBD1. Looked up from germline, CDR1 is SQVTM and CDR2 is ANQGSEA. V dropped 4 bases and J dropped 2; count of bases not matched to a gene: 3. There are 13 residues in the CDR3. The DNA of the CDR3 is TGCAGCGTTGCCGGGACAGGGACCTACGAGCAGTACTTC. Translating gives CSVAGTGTYEQYF.

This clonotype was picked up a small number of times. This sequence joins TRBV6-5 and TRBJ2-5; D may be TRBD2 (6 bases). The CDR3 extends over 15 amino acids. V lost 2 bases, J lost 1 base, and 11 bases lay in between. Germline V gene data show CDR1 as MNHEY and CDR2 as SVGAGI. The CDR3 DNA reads TGTGCCAGCAGTTACGCCGGGGGAGCCCAAGAGACCCAGTACTTC. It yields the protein CASSYAGGAQETQYF.

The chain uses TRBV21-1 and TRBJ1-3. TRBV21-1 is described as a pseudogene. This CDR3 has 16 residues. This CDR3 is CASSKAPRGSGNTIYF. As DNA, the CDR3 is TGTGCCAGCAGCAAAGCTCCTCGGGGATCTGGAAACACCATATATTTT.

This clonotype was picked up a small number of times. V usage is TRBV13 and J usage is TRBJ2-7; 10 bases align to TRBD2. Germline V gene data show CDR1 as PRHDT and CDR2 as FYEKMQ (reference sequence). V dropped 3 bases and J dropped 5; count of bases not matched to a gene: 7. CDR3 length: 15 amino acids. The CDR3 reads CASSFTSGIRHEQYF. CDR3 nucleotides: TGTGCCAGCAGCTTCACTAGCGGGATACGCCACGAGCAGTACTTC.

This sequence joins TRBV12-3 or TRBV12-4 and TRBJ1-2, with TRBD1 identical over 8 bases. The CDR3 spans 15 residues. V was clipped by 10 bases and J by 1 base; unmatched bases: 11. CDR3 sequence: CATLRQGRVNYGYTF. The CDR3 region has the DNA TGTGCCACCCTTCGACAGGGGAGGGTTAACTATGGCTACACCTTC.

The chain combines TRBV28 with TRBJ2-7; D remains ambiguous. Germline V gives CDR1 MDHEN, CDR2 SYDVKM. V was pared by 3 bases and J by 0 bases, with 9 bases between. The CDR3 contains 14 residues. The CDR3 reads CASSFAANSYEQYF. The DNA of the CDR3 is TGTGCCAGCAGTTTCGCAGCCAACTCCTACGAGCAGTACTTC. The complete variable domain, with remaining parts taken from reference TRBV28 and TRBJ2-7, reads DVKVTQSSRYLVKRTGEKVFLECVQDMDHENMFWYRQDPGLGLRLIYFSYDVKMKEKGDIPEGYSVSREKKERFSLILESASTNQTSMYLCASSFAANSYEQYFGPGTRLTVT.

Written as DNA, the CDR3 is TGTGCCAGTAGTATAGTTTGGGGGCTGGATACAGATACGCAGTATTTT. Translated, it gives CASSIVWGLDTDTQYF. The V and J genes are TRBV19 and TRBJ2-3; D may be TRBD1 (6 bases). This CDR3 has 16 amino acids. Germline loops: CDR1 LNHDA, CDR2 SQIVND (reference sequence). V was pared by 1 base and J by 3 bases, with 14 bases between.

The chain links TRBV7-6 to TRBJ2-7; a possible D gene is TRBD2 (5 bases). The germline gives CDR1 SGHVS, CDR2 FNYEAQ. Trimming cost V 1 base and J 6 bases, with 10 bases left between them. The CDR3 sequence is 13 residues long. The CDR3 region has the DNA TGTGCCAGCAGCTTAGTTCGGGATCGCGAGCAGTACTTC. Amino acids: CASSLVRDREQYF.

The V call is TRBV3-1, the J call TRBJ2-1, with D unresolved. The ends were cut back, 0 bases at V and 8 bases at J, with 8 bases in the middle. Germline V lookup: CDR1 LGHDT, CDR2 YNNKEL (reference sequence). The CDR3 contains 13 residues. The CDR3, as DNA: TGTGCCAGCAGCCAAGATACTGGTTATGAGCAGTTCTTC. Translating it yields CASSQDTGYEQFF.

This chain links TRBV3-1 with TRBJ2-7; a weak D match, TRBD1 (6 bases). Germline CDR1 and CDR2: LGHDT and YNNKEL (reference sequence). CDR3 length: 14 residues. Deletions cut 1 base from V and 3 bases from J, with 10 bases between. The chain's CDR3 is CASSQGAGDYEQYF. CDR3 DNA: TGTGCCAGCAGCCAAGGGGCAGGGGACTACGAGCAGTACTTC.

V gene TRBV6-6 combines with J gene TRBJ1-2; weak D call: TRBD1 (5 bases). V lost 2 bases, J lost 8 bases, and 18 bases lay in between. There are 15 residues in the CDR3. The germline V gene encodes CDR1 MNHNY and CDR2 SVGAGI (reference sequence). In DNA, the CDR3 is TGTGCCAGCAGTTACCTTGGGGCCGACCTATGGGGCTACACCTTC. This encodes CASSYLGADLWGYTF.

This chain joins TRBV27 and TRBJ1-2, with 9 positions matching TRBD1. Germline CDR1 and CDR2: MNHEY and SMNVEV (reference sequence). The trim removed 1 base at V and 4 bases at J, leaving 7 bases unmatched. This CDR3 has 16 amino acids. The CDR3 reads CASSLLPGQGGYGYTF. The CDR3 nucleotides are TGTGCCAGCAGTTTATTACCGGGACAGGGAGGCTATGGCTACACCTTC.

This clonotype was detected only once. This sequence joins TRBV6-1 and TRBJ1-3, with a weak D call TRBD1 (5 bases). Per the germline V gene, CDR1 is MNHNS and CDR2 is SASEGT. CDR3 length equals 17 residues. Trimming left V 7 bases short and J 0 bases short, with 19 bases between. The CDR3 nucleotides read TGTGCCAGCAAAAGGGTTGGGGCAGGGCCCTCTGGAAACACCATATATTTT. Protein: CASKRVGAGPSGNTIYF.

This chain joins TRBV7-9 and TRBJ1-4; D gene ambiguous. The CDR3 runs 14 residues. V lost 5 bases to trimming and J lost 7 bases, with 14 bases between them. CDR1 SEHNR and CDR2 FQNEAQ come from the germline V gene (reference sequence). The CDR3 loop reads CASSPPMTGEKLFF. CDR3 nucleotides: TGTGCCAGCAGCCCTCCCATGACGGGTGAAAAACTGTTTTTT.

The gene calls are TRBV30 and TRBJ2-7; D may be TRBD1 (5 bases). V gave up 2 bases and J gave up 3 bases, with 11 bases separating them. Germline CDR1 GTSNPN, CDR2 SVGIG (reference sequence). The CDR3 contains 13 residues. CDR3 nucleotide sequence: TGTGCCTGGAGTTGGTCAGGGATCTACGAGCAGTACTTC. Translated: CAWSWSGIYEQYF.

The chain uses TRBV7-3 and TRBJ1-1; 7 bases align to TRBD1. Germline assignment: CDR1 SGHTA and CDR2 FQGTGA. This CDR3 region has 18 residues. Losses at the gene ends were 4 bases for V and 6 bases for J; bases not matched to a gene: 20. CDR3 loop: CASSSTPGQGVLRPEAFF. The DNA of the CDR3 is TGTGCCAGCAGCTCGACGCCAGGGCAGGGGGTGCTGAGGCCTGAAGCTTTCTTT.

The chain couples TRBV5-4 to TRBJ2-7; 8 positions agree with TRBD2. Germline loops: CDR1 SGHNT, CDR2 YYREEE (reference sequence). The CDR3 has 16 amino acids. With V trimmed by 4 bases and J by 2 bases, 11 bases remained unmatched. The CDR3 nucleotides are TGTGCCAGCAGCCCTCTCGCCGGGACTAGACCCTACGAGCAGTACTTC. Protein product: CASSPLAGTRPYEQYF.